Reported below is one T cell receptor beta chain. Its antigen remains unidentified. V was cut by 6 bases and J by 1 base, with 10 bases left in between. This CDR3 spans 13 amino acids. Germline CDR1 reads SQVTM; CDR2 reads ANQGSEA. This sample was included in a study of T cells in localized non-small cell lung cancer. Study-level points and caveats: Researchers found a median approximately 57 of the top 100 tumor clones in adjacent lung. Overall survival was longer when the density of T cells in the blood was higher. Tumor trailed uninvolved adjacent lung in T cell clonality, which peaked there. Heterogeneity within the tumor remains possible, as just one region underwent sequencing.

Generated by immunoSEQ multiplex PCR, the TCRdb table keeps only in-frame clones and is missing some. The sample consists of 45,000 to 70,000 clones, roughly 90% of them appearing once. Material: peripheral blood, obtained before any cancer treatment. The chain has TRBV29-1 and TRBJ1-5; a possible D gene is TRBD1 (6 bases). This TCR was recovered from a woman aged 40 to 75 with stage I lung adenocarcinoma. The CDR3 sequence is CSVEDRSNQPQHF. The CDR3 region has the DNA TGCAGCGTGGAGGACAGAAGCAATCAGCCCCAGCATTTT.